This is a list of T cell receptor beta chains from one sample in a study of blood T cell repertoires in COVID-19. Clones were read by immunoSEQ multiplex PCR, and TCRdb kept only the in-frame ones, dropping some. The table lists fewer than 200,000 clones, approximately 80% of them singletons. The sample taken for sequencing was PBMCs or T cells enriched from blood (not recorded which). The receptor set was obtained from a woman in her 50s who had recovered from COVID-19. The conserved cysteine and the conserved F or W are not part of the CDR3 here. Only some rows state a clone size, as once, few, many or a class for expanded clones.

ASSEGASGRGYEQY	TRBV9	-	TRBJ2-7
AWSVSRDTQY	TRBV30	-	TRBJ2-3
ASSLVPSGKGGEQF	TRBV7-6	-	TRBJ2-1
ASTKGQGGGYGYT	TRBV19	-	TRBJ1-2
ASSQALAVGGDTQY	TRBV3-1/TRBV3-2	-	TRBJ2-3
ASRLFLRDQGRVEQF	TRBV12-2	once	TRBJ2-1
ASTSREDRGPNTEAF	TRBV19	-	TRBJ1-1
ASSSGSRESVQY	TRBV7-9	once	TRBJ2-7
ASSQDGAGSRATGELF	TRBV4-2	-	TRBJ2-2
AISPGQGISNYGYT	TRBV10-3	-	TRBJ1-2
ASSPSRGTGANVLT	TRBV18	few	TRBJ2-6
ASSLKREVIMNEQF	TRBV7-8	few	TRBJ2-1
ASSFLSYEQY	TRBV12-3/TRBV12-4	-	TRBJ2-7
ASSLGRGQKQY	TRBV12-3/TRBV12-4	-	TRBJ2-7
ASSELASGSYNEQF	TRBV6-1	-	TRBJ2-1
ASSSDRGRDYGYT	TRBV27	-	TRBJ1-2
ASGTSESSYEQY	TRBV3-1/TRBV3-2	-	TRBJ2-7
ASSRTRDSEQY	TRBV7-3	-	TRBJ2-7
ASSQGLRYGYT	TRBV12-3/TRBV12-4	-	TRBJ1-2
ASSIAGQGVQYYNEQF	TRBV28	-	TRBJ2-1
ASSPLGGPEAAEQY	TRBV14	-	TRBJ2-7
ASSLGDRVYQPQH	TRBV28	-	TRBJ1-5
ASSRVPSGANVLT	TRBV7-9	-	TRBJ2-6
ASSPGLAGGTDTQY	TRBV5-1	-	TRBJ2-3